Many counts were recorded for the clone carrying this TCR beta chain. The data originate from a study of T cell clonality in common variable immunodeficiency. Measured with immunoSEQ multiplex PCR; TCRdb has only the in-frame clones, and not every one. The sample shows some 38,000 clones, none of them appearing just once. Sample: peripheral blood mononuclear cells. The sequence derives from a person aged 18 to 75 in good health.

CDR3 DNA (partial): TGTGCCAGCAGCTCCAGCAGGGGGATCAATGAG. The encoded protein is CASSSSRGINE. The whole CDR3 region reads CASSSSRGINEQFF. The chain combines TRBV7-2 with TRBJ2-1; 7 positions match TRBD1. The read is 3 residues too short to cover the CDR3 end, so that end is filled in from the germline J gene. The germline CDR1 and CDR2 sequences are SGHTA and FQGNSA. Trimming took 4 bases from V and 6 from J; bases not matched to a gene: 6. This CDR3 spans 14 amino acids.